This passage covers 25 T cell receptor beta chains from one sample sequenced in a study of patients and donors after allogeneic stem cell transplantation. TCRdb called the RT-PCR reads again in MiXCR, with one record for every CDR3 protein. Among 920,000 or so distinct CDR3 sequences, approximately 18% were seen once, and the ten largest hold roughly 6%. Sequences were obtained from blood, either unsorted or a sorted T cell fraction (not recorded which). These receptor sequences come from a human donor who was either an allogeneic HSCT recipient or a stem cell or donor lymphocyte infusion donor (not recorded which). It is not recorded whose cells these are; they may come from a transplant donor.

This clonotype was recorded a few times. V gene TRBV5-5 combines with J gene TRBJ2-3; 12 nucleotides agree with TRBD2. The V gene's germline CDR1 is SGHKS and CDR2 YYEKEE (reference sequence). V lost 4 bases, J lost 4 bases, and 13 bases stayed unmatched. This CDR3 is built from 18 residues. The CDR3 bases are TGTGCCAGCAGCCGGGGGGCTAGCGGGGGGGCATCGGCAGATACGCAGTATTTT. Amino acids: CASSRGASGGASADTQYF. Complete variable domain (other parts from reference TRBV5-5 and TRBJ2-3): DAGVTQSPTHLIKTRGQQVTLRCSPISGHKSVSWYQQVLGQGPQFIFQYYEKEERGRGNFPDRFSARQFPNYSSELNVNALLLGDSALYLCASSRGASGGASADTQYFGPGTRLTVL.

The genes are TRBV7-8 and TRBJ2-1; D not resolved. Germline V gene sequence: CDR1 SGHVS, CDR2 FQNEAQ. CDR3 length: 14 residues. Trimming took off 1 base at V and 7 bases at J, with 11 bases between the two ends. The CDR3 sequence: CASSLEVAWNEQFF. The DNA for the CDR3 is TGTGCCAGCAGCTTAGAGGTTGCATGGAATGAGCAGTTCTTC. Based on the CDR3 plus reference TRBV7-8 and TRBJ2-1, the full variable domain is GAGVSQSPRYKVAKRGQDVALRCDPISGHVSLFWYQQALGQGPEFLTYFQNEAQLDKSGLPSDRFFAERPEGSVSTLKIQRTQQEDSAVYLCASSLEVAWNEQFFGPGTRLTVL.

The chain recombines TRBV12-3 or TRBV12-4 with TRBJ2-2; D assignment may be TRBD1 or TRBD2 (6 bases each). The CDR3 is 16 amino acids. Trimming took 7 bases from V and 1 from J, leaving 16 bases between them. CDR3: CASTPRGPVNTGELFF. DNA of the CDR3: TGTGCCAGCACCCCCCGGGGGCCAGTGAACACCGGGGAGCTGTTTTTT.

This clonotype was detected once. The chain has TRBV6-5 and TRBJ2-1; TRBD2 might be the D (6 bases). The V and J ends lost 2 bases and 5 bases respectively, with 13 bases between them. Germline CDR1 reads MNHEY; CDR2 reads SVGAGI. The CDR3 consists of 15 residues. The CDR3 region is CASSYGAGPNNEQFF. The CDR3 DNA reads TGTGCCAGCAGTTACGGGGCGGGACCTAACAATGAGCAGTTCTTC.

J is TRBJ2-3 and V is TRBV7-8, with 14 bases identical to TRBD2. The junction had 11 bases not matched to a gene; V was cut back by 4 bases and J by 2 bases. Germline values: CDR1 SGHVS, CDR2 FQNEAQ. This CDR3 has 19 residues. CDR3 DNA sequence: TGTGCCAGCAGCTCCGGACTAGCGGGAGGAATCGGGCCCACAGATACGCAGTATTTT. Its protein product is CASSSGLAGGIGPTDTQYF.

The sample holds many counts of this clonotype. V is TRBV12-3 or TRBV12-4 and J is TRBJ1-5; 8 positions match TRBD1. The trim removed 5 bases at V and 3 bases at J, leaving 3 bases unmatched. The length of the CDR3 is 14 residues. CDR3 residues: CASSATGDNQPQHF. Written as DNA, the CDR3 is TGTGCCAGCAGTGCGACAGGGGACAATCAGCCCCAGCATTTT.

This clonotype has just a few counts. The chain couples TRBV12-3 or TRBV12-4 to TRBJ1-5; D is unclear. The ends were cut back, 4 bases at V and 3 bases at J, with 19 bases in the middle. The CDR3 runs to 17 residues. CDR3 loop: CASSSNPGLINNQPQHF. In DNA, the CDR3 is TGTGCCAGCAGTTCCAATCCCGGGTTGATCAACAATCAGCCCCAGCATTTT.

This clonotype was observed a handful of times. The V call is TRBV18, the J call TRBJ1-5, with D uncertain. V was trimmed by 3 bases and J by 8 bases, leaving 11 bases between them. This CDR3 has 13 residues. The germline gives CDR1 KGHSH, CDR2 LQKENI. This CDR3 reads CASSPQGSEPQHF. For the CDR3, the DNA is TGTGCCAGCTCACCCCAAGGTAGCGAGCCCCAGCATTTT.

CDR3: CASSWRHTDTQYF. The CDR3 DNA reads as TGTGCCAGCAGCTGGAGGCACACAGATACGCAGTATTTT. This chain links TRBV7-9 with TRBJ2-3; D perhaps matches TRBD2 (5 bases). The CDR3 has 13 amino acids. Trimming pared 4 bases from V and 2 bases from J, leaving 7 bases between. Per germline, CDR1 SEHNR and CDR2 FQNEAQ (reference sequence).

The genes are TRBV3-1 and TRBJ2-1; 12 nucleotides agree with TRBD1. Germline CDR1 is LGHDT and CDR2 is YNNKEL (reference sequence). The CDR3 loop spans 16 amino acids. V gave up 1 base and J gave up 9 bases; unmatched junction bases: 7. Here the CDR3 reads CASSQAGTGGEGEQFF. The CDR3 DNA sequence: TGTGCCAGCAGCCAAGCCGGGACAGGGGGCGAAGGTGAGCAGTTCTTC.

This rearrangement joins TRBV29-1 to TRBJ2-7; D is possibly TRBD2 (6 bases). The CDR3 contains 14 residues. CDR1 and CDR2 (germline): SQVTM, ANQGSEA. Trimming shortened V by 1 base and J by 4 bases, and 14 bases separated the two germline ends. CDR3 in amino acids: CSVEGGSRGYEQYF. As DNA, the CDR3 is TGCAGCGTTGAAGGTGGCAGTCGGGGGTACGAGCAGTACTTC.

This clonotype showed up just a few times. The rearrangement uses TRBV27 and TRBJ1-2, with D possibly TRBD1 on 6 matching bases. Trimming shortened V by 8 bases and J by 2 bases, and 15 bases separated the two germline ends. CDR3 length: 14 residues. Germline CDR1 is MNHEY and CDR2 is SMNVEV (reference sequence). The DNA for the CDR3 is TGTGCCAGCCGACAGGCAAGCATCAACTATGGCTACACCTTC. Protein: CASRQASINYGYTF.

The rearrangement joins TRBV28 to TRBJ1-5, with TRBD1 as a possible D gene (5 bases). CDR1 and CDR2 from the germline V gene are MDHEN and SYDVKM. This CDR3 region has 14 residues. Trimming took 6 bases from V and 3 from J, leaving 12 bases between them. The CDR3 loop is CASRAGGNNQPQHF. Here the CDR3 DNA reads TGTGCCAGCAGGGCCGGGGGAAACAATCAGCCCCAGCATTTT.

This clonotype was counted a few times. The CDR3 region has the DNA TGTGCCAGCAGCGAACTACCGGGACTAGCGGGCTCCTACAATGAGCAGTTCTTC. Translating it yields CASSELPGLAGSYNEQFF. This sequence joins TRBV7-6 and TRBJ2-1; 12 positions agree with TRBD2. The V and J ends lost 5 bases and 0 bases, in that order; junction bases with no gene match: 8. The CDR3 covers 18 residues. Germline CDR1 SGHVS, CDR2 FNYEAQ.

This clonotype was detected only a few times. The chain carries TRBV11-2 and TRBJ2-6; the D gene could be TRBD1 or TRBD2 (5 bases each). The CDR3 loop spans 18 amino acids. Deletions cut 1 base from V and 0 bases from J, with 13 bases between. Germline CDR1 and CDR2: SGHAT and FQNNGV. The CDR3 here is CASSLVRGRFSGANVLTF. The CDR3 coding sequence is TGTGCCAGCAGCTTAGTAAGGGGACGGTTCTCTGGGGCCAACGTCCTGACTTTC.

The sample holds a few counts of this clonotype. V is TRBV12-3 or TRBV12-4 and J is TRBJ2-7; 10 bases line up with TRBD1. Trimming took 1 base from V and 8 from J; bases not matched to a gene: 5. The CDR3 is 14 residues long. CDR3 region: CASSLGTGGWKQYF. Here the CDR3 DNA reads TGTGCCAGCAGTTTAGGGACAGGGGGTTGGAAGCAGTACTTC.

The chain employs TRBV20-1 and TRBJ2-3, with D perhaps TRBD2 (6 bases). With 0 bases removed from V and 4 bases from J, the gap between germline ends came to 14 bases. Germline CDR1 and CDR2: DFQATT and SNEGSKA (reference sequence). The CDR3 consists of 15 residues. The CDR3 protein is CSAREWRDWSDTQYF. The DNA for the CDR3 is TGCAGTGCTAGAGAGTGGCGGGACTGGTCAGATACGCAGTATTTT.

This clonotype was recorded a few times. The chain couples TRBV5-5 to TRBJ1-1; possible D gene TRBD1, 5 bases. The CDR3 sequence is 14 residues long. V was pared by 2 bases and J by 5 bases, with 13 bases between. Germline-derived CDR1 and CDR2 are SGHKS and YYEKEE (reference sequence). The chain's CDR3 is CASSFYTGGTEAFF. The CDR3 nucleotides are TGTGCCAGCAGCTTCTACACCGGGGGGACTGAAGCTTTCTTT. The complete variable domain, with remaining parts taken from reference TRBV5-5 and TRBJ1-1, reads DAGVTQSPTHLIKTRGQQVTLRCSPISGHKSVSWYQQVLGQGPQFIFQYYEKEERGRGNFPDRFSARQFPNYSSELNVNALLLGDSALYLCASSFYTGGTEAFFGQGTRLTVV.

The chain uses TRBV6-5 and TRBJ2-1; 12 bases line up with TRBD2. The CDR3 extends over 15 amino acids. V lost 2 bases to trimming and J lost 8 bases; unmatched junction nucleotides: 4. Germline V gene lookup returns CDR1 MNHEY and CDR2 SVGAGI. The CDR3 DNA reads as TGTGCCAGCAGTTACCAGACTAGCGGGAGTCATGAGCAGTTCTTC. Its translation: CASSYQTSGSHEQFF.

The CDR3 reads CASSKEQDKEDTQYF. DNA for the CDR3: TGTGCCAGCAGCAAAGAACAGGATAAAGAAGATACGCAGTATTTT. The J gene is TRBJ2-3, the V gene TRBV21-1; the listed D gene, TRBD1, was not tested against the DNA. TRBV21-1 is labeled a pseudogene. This CDR3 is 15 amino acids long.

The chain couples TRBV9 to TRBJ1-1; possible D gene TRBD1, 5 bases. The CDR3 totals 14 residues. Trimming cost V 4 bases and J 7 bases, with 17 bases left between them. Germline CDR1 and CDR2: SGDLS and YYNGEE. CDR3 coding DNA: TGTGCCAGCAGCTTACGGGGGGGGATGGGTGAAGCTTTCTTT. Translation gives CASSLRGGMGEAFF.

This clonotype was counted only a few times. The chain carries TRBV11-2 and TRBJ1-5; a possible D gene is TRBD1 (5 bases). V lost 1 base and J 4 bases, leaving 11 bases between the germline ends. Looked up from germline, CDR1 is SGHAT and CDR2 is FQNNGV. The CDR3 is made up of 15 amino acids. As DNA, the CDR3 is TGTGCCAGCAGCTTAGGTGACAGCTGGAATCAGCCCCAGCATTTT. As protein: CASSLGDSWNQPQHF.

CDR3 bases: TGTGCTAGTGGTTGGGACAGCTACAATGAGCAGTTCTTC. It translates to CASGWDSYNEQFF. The chain has TRBV12-5 and TRBJ2-1, with 7 nucleotides matching TRBD1. CDR3 size: 13 residues. The V and J ends lost 4 bases and 3 bases, in that order; junction bases with no gene match: 0. The V gene's germline CDR1 is LGHNT and CDR2 FRNRAP.

This clonotype has a handful of counts. V usage is TRBV3-1 and J usage is TRBJ2-7, with D tentatively TRBD1 or TRBD2 (5 bases each). V gave up 1 base and J gave up 5 bases, with 15 bases separating them. The CDR3 covers 15 residues. CDR1 is LGHDT, CDR2 YNNKEL, per germline (reference sequence). DNA for the CDR3: TGTGCCAGCAGCCAAGGCTTTATAGGGACGAACGAGCAGTACTTC. It codes for CASSQGFIGTNEQYF.

This clonotype was seen once. The chain uses TRBV12-3 or TRBV12-4 and TRBJ2-7; TRBD1 might be the D (7 bases). The germline V and J ends were trimmed by 3 bases and 3 bases, with 18 bases remaining between them. The CDR3 length is 16 residues. The CDR3 coding sequence is TGTGCCAGCAGTTTGGGACATCCAGGGGGACTCTACGAGCAGTACTTC. Amino acids: CASSLGHPGGLYEQYF.